Listed below are T cell receptor beta chains from one sample, sequenced in a study of cytotoxic CD8 clonotypes in ibrutinib-treated CLL. Sequencing used immunoSEQ multiplex PCR; TCRdb keeps in-frame clones, though not all of them. The sample records about 39,000 clones, 68% being singletons. The sequenced sample was PBMCs, obtained at disease progression, from a patient treated with ibrutinib. Receptor source: a human donor with chronic lymphocytic leukemia. Each CDR3 is given with its conserved first and last residue. D genes are given only for firm matches. The size field is filled for only some rows; it gives once, few, many or a size class.

len | d_gene | j_gene | v_gene | abundance | CDR3aa | CDR3nt
15 | - | TRBJ1-6 | TRBV6-1 | few | CASSESSSYNSPLHF | TGTGCCAGCAGTGAGAGCAGCTCCTATAATTCACCCCTCCACTTT
13 | - | TRBJ2-7 | TRBV5-4 | - | CASSAGTAYEQYF | TGTGCCAGCAGCGCCGGCACAGCCTACGAGCAGTACTTC
16 | - | TRBJ1-6 | TRBV11-2 | once | CASSLGGAGWNSPLHF | TGTGCCAGCAGCTTAGGGGGCGCAGGGTGGAATTCACCCCTCCACTTT
18 | - | TRBJ2-1 | TRBV2 | - | CASSERGQGSSSYNEQFF | TGTGCCAGCAGTGAACGTGGGCAGGGATCAAGCTCCTACAATGAGCAGTTCTTC
16 | - | TRBJ1-5 | TRBV5-5 | - | CASSEWGGISNQPQHF | TGTGCCAGCAGCGAATGGGGAGGTATTAGCAATCAGCCCCAGCATTTT
14 | - | TRBJ1-5 | TRBV5-4 | once | CASSLDRSNQPQHF | TGTGCCAGCAGCTTGGACAGGAGCAATCAGCCCCAGCATTTT
15 | TRBD1 | TRBJ2-3 | TRBV5-4 | - | CASSWRTGDSDTQYF | TGTGCCAGCAGCTGGAGGACAGGGGATTCAGATACGCAGTATTTT
16 | - | TRBJ2-1 | TRBV7-6 | few | CASSLYAGPRINEQFF | TGTGCCAGCAGCTTATACGCAGGGCCAAGGATCAATGAGCAGTTCTTC
13 | - | TRBJ2-1 | TRBV5-1 | - | CASSAVTYNEQFF | TGCGCCAGCAGCGCCGTTACCTACAATGAGCAGTTCTTC
14 | - | TRBJ2-3 | TRBV5-4 | - | CASSLDSHTDTQYF | TGTGCCAGCAGCCTGGACAGCCACACAGATACGCAGTATTTT
11 | - | TRBJ2-1 | TRBV20-1 | - | CSALTYNEQFF | TGCAGTGCTTTGACTTACAATGAGCAGTTCTTC
16 | TRBD2 | TRBJ2-3 | TRBV5-1 | - | CASSPGGGMGTDTQYF | TGCGCCAGCAGCCCCGGGGGGGGAATGGGCACAGATACGCAGTATTTT
15 | TRBD1 | TRBJ1-1 | TRBV5-4 | - | CASSPRQGVNTEAFF | TGTGCCAGCAGCCCGAGACAGGGGGTGAACACTGAAGCTTTCTTT
16 | TRBD2 | TRBJ2-5 | TRBV7-9 | few | CASSLGVGGPGETQYF | TGTGCCAGCAGCTTAGGAGTGGGAGGGCCGGGAGAGACCCAGTACTTC
16 | TRBD2 | TRBJ2-7 | TRBV5-4 | - | CASSPDPGLAGNEQYF | TGTGCCAGCAGCCCAGATCCGGGACTAGCGGGAAACGAGCAGTACTTC
16 | - | TRBJ2-3 | TRBV4-1 | - | CASSQEKSLPQSTQYF | TGCGCCAGCAGCCAAGAAAAAAGTCTCCCCCAGTCTACGCAGTATTTT
15 | TRBD2 | TRBJ2-7 | TRBV16 | - | CASSRSGITSYEQYF | TGTGCCAGCAGCCGAAGCGGGATAACCTCCTACGAGCAGTACTTC
14 | - | TRBJ1-1 | TRBV5-5 | - | CASSLASQGTEAFF | TGTGCCAGCAGCTTGGCAAGCCAGGGCACTGAAGCTTTCTTT
14 | TRBD2 | TRBJ2-3 | TRBV7-3 | once | CASSLALAGDTQYF | TGTGCCAGCAGCTTAGCACTAGCGGGAGATACGCAGTATTTT
17 | TRBD2 | TRBJ2-7 | TRBV5-1 | - | CASSLEVGAGGHYEQYF | TGCGCCAGCAGCTTGGAGGTCGGAGCGGGAGGCCACTACGAGCAGTACTTC
14 | - | TRBJ1-2 | TRBV19 | few | CASSMWGDTRGYTF | TGTGCCAGTAGTATGTGGGGGGACACTAGGGGCTACACCTTC
13 | TRBD1 | TRBJ2-3 | TRBV19 | - | CATGQGSTDTQYF | TGTGCCACCGGACAGGGAAGCACAGATACGCAGTATTTT
14 | TRBD1 | TRBJ1-2 | TRBV4-1 | - | CASSMGQGTYGYTF | TGCGCCAGCAGCATGGGACAGGGAACCTATGGCTACACCTTC
14 | - | TRBJ2-1 | TRBV7-6 | - | CASSSRGNYNEQFF | TGTGCCAGCAGCTCCCGGGGGAATTACAATGAGCAGTTCTTC
14 | - | TRBJ1-2 | TRBV28 | - | CASSLGRATYGYTF | TGTGCCAGCAGTTTAGGCAGGGCAACCTATGGCTACACCTTC
20 | - | TRBJ2-7 | TRBV21-1 | - | CASSPPWLGTSGRVVYEQYF | TGTGCCAGCAGCCCCCCCTGGTTAGGGACTAGCGGGAGGGTAGTCTACGAGCAGTACTTC
14 | - | TRBJ2-7 | TRBV5-1 | - | CASSLEGLSYEQYF | TGCGCCAGCAGCTTGGAGGGGTTGAGTTACGAGCAGTACTTC
17 | - | TRBJ1-3 | TRBV7-2 | - | CASSLAGGFGTGNTIYF | TGTGCCAGCAGCTTAGCTGGGGGGTTCGGGACTGGAAACACCATATATTTT